One sample yielded the 23 T cell receptor beta chains listed below, sequenced in a study of blood T cell repertoires in COVID-19. Sequencing used immunoSEQ multiplex PCR; TCRdb keeps in-frame clones, though not all of them. Of roughly 150,000 clones listed, 80% to 90% are singletons. The source material was peripheral blood. These receptors were collected from a woman aged 70-85 years who had recovered from COVID-19.

The chain has TRBV11-2 and TRBJ2-1; D is perhaps TRBD2 (5 bases). The CDR3 covers 8 residues. V lost 7 bases, J lost 15 bases, and 7 bases lay in between. CDR1 is SGHAT, CDR2 FQNNGV, per germline. The DNA of the CDR3 is TGTGCCAGCACCGCGGGGTTCTTC. This translates into CASTAGFF. The full variable domain, rest sourced from reference TRBV11-2 and TRBJ2-1, is EAGVAQSPRYKIIEKRQSVAFWCNPISGHATLYWYQQILGQGPKLLIQFQNNGVVDDSQLPKDRFSAERLKGVDSTLKIQPAKLEDSAVYLCASTAGFFGPGTRLTVL.

The rearrangement uses TRBV7-2 and TRBJ2-7; perhaps TRBD2 as D (6 bases). The ends were cut back, 5 bases at V and 3 bases at J, with 17 bases in the middle. CDR1 is SGHTA and CDR2 is FQGNSA in the germline V gene. The CDR3 is made up of 15 amino acids. The CDR3 sequence is CASSPVRTKNYEQYF. CDR3 sequence (DNA): TGTGCCAGCAGCCCGGTTCGGACTAAGAACTACGAGCAGTACTTC.

V gene TRBV3-1 (or the pseudogene TRBV3-2) combines with J gene TRBJ2-7; 7 bases fit TRBD1. There are 15 residues in the CDR3. Germline V gives CDR1 LGHDT, CDR2 YNNKEL (reference sequence). J lost 7 bases, V lost 4 bases, and 13 bases had no gene match. CDR3: CASSPNPDPRGEQYF. The CDR3, as DNA: TGTGCCAGCAGCCCCAACCCGGACCCCAGGGGGGAGCAGTACTTC.

The chain recombines TRBV11-3 with TRBJ2-1; D may be TRBD2 (5 bases). Trimming took 5 bases from V and 0 from J, leaving 11 bases between them. From germline, CDR1 is SGHNT and CDR2 YENEEA. The length of the CDR3 is 15 residues. Here the CDR3 DNA reads TGTGCCAGCAGCCCGGGAACGGACTCCTACAATGAGCAGTTCTTC. Protein product: CASSPGTDSYNEQFF.

The genes are TRBV5-1 and TRBJ1-6, with 8 bases lining up with TRBD1. The germline gives CDR1 SGHRS, CDR2 YFSETQ. The V gene end was trimmed by 4 bases and the J gene end by 9 bases; junction bases not matched to a gene: 3. This CDR3 region has 13 residues. Here the CDR3 reads CASSQGAGSPLHF. Here the CDR3 DNA reads TGCGCCAGCAGCCAGGGGGCTGGTTCACCCCTCCACTTT. The full variable domain, in which reference TRBV5-1 and TRBJ1-6 provide the parts outside the CDR3, is KAGVTQTPRYLIKTRGQQVTLSCSPISGHRSVSWYQQTPGQGLQFLFEYFSETQRNKGNFPGRFSGRQFSNSRSEMNVSTLELGDSALYLCASSQGAGSPLHFGNGTRLTVT.

This clone has more than one count but fewer than ten. This rearrangement joins TRBV4-1 to TRBJ2-5, with a weak D call TRBD2 (6 bases). The germline gives CDR1 MGHRA, CDR2 YSYEKL. With 3 bases removed from V and 5 bases from J, the gap between germline ends came to 10 bases. The CDR3 extends over 13 amino acids. The CDR3 spells CASSHLGRETQYF. The CDR3 DNA reads TGCGCCAGCAGCCACCTGGGGAGGGAGACCCAGTACTTC.

V is TRBV7-2 and J is TRBJ1-4; D unclear. Germline V gene sequence: CDR1 SGHTA, CDR2 FQGNSA. This CDR3 has 15 amino acids. V was shortened by 5 bases and J by 10 bases, with 20 bases between the two germline ends. As DNA, the CDR3 is TGTGCCAGCAGCCCCCAGACACGGCCTGAGGGAAAACTGTTTTTT. It specifies CASSPQTRPEGKLFF.

Only one count was recorded for this clone. The chain uses TRBV5-4 and TRBJ1-2; 9 bases agree with TRBD1. Germline-derived CDR1 and CDR2 are SGHNT and YYREEE (reference sequence). V lost 0 bases to trimming and J lost 5 bases; unmatched junction nucleotides: 8. CDR3 length: 16 amino acids. CDR3 sequence: CASSLGRTGAAYGYTF. CDR3 DNA: TGTGCCAGCAGCTTGGGGAGGACAGGGGCGGCGTATGGCTACACCTTC.

The genes are TRBV9 and TRBJ2-1, with 7 bases fitting TRBD2. The CDR3 runs 14 residues. V lost 3 bases, J lost 2 bases, and 2 bases stayed unmatched. Germline assignment: CDR1 SGDLS and CDR2 YYNGEE. The CDR3 coding sequence is TGTGCCAGCAGCGCTAGCGGCGCCTACAATGAGCAGTTCTTC. Amino acids: CASSASGAYNEQFF.

This rearrangement joins TRBV27 to TRBJ2-1; D might be TRBD1 (6 bases). V shed 0 bases and J shed 9 bases, with 15 bases lying between them. The CDR3 covers 15 residues. Germline CDR1 reads MNHEY; CDR2 reads SMNVEV (reference sequence). As DNA, the CDR3 is TGTGCCAGCAGTTTATCTTCTGACCTAGGGGGTGAGCAGTTCTTC. Translated: CASSLSSDLGGEQFF.

The chain uses TRBV10-3 and TRBJ2-7; D may be TRBD2 (6 bases). This CDR3 region has 13 residues. Trimming shortened V by 6 bases and J by 3 bases, and 12 bases separated the two germline ends. The germline V gene has CDR1 ENHRY and CDR2 SYGVKD. DNA of the CDR3: TGTGCCATCAGGGACGGGGGAAACTACGAGCAGTACTTC. Protein product: CAIRDGGNYEQYF.

The rearrangement uses TRBV9 and TRBJ2-1; D is undetermined. This CDR3 contains 13 residues. Per the germline V gene, CDR1 is SGDLS and CDR2 is YYNGEE. For the CDR3, the DNA is TGTGCGGTCCCCCCGAGCTCCTACAATGAGCAGTTCTTC. It codes for CAVPPSSYNEQFF. Based on the CDR3 plus reference TRBV9 and TRBJ2-1, the full variable domain is DSGVTQTPKHLITATGQRVTLRCSPRSGDLSVYWYQQSLDQGLQFLIQYYNGEERAKGNILERFSAQQFPDLHSELNLSSLELGDSALYFCAVPPSSYNEQFFGPGTRLTVL.

This sequence joins TRBV4-1 and TRBJ1-4; D is perhaps TRBD1 (6 bases). Trimming stripped 8 bases from V and 5 bases from J, with 18 bases between. This CDR3 region has 15 residues. Germline V CDR1 and CDR2: MGHRA, YSYEKL. The CDR3 loop reads CASRITGLGNEKLFF. In DNA, the CDR3 is TGCGCCAGCCGGATTACAGGGCTCGGGAATGAAAAACTGTTTTTT.

J is TRBJ1-5 and V is TRBV29-1; D uncertain. The CDR3 length is 11 residues. Trimming took off 6 bases at V and 9 bases at J, with 12 bases between the two ends. The V gene's germline CDR1 is SQVTM and CDR2 ANQGSEA. This chain's CDR3 is CSVSVLLPQHF. CDR3 coding DNA: TGCAGCGTATCCGTATTACTGCCCCAGCATTTT.

This chain joins TRBV18 and TRBJ1-2, with 8 bases identical to TRBD1. The junction had 8 bases not matched to a gene; V was cut back by 3 bases and J by 8 bases. The CDR3 contains 14 residues. Germline V gives CDR1 KGHSH, CDR2 LQKENI. The CDR3 region has the DNA TGTGCCAGCTCACCCACGACAGGGGCGGGCGGCTACACCTTC. This translates into CASSPTTGAGGYTF.

In this sample, this clone turned up a few times. V usage is TRBV3-1 (or the pseudogene TRBV3-2) and J usage is TRBJ1-5; D remains unclear. Germline lookup yields CDR1 LGHDT and CDR2 YNNKEL (reference sequence). Trimming shortened V by 4 bases and J by 0 bases, and 10 bases separated the two germline ends. This CDR3 comprises 15 residues. CDR3 DNA sequence: TGTGCCAGCAGCCCACCGGGTTATAGCAATCAGCCCCAGCATTTT. Translation gives CASSPPGYSNQPQHF.

The V and J genes are TRBV7-2 and TRBJ2-2; D perhaps matches TRBD2 (6 bases). V was cut by 5 bases and J by 7 bases, with 11 bases left in between. This CDR3 region has 13 residues. Germline V gene lookup returns CDR1 SGHTA and CDR2 FQGNSA. DNA for the CDR3: TGTGCCAGCAGCCCCGGGCGGGGCGGGGAGCTGTTTTTT. This encodes CASSPGRGGELFF.

Of note for this clone: Different DNA sequences within this sample yield the same CDR3. The CDR3 spells CASSLGGAGNTIYF. DNA of the CDR3: TGCGCCAGCAGCTTGGGGGGCGCTGGAAACACCATATATTTT. J is TRBJ1-3 and V is TRBV5-1; TRBD1 is a possible D gene (5 bases). The V gene's germline CDR1 is SGHRS and CDR2 YFSETQ. CDR3 size: 14 residues. V was trimmed by 0 bases and J by 2 bases, leaving 6 bases between them. Looking up the rest from reference TRBV5-1 and TRBJ1-3 gives the full variable domain: KAGVTQTPRYLIKTRGQQVTLSCSPISGHRSVSWYQQTPGQGLQFLFEYFSETQRNKGNFPGRFSGRQFSNSRSEMNVSTLELGDSALYLCASSLGGAGNTIYFGEGSWLTVV.

A word on this clone: This may come from a read error, since a much larger clone is one base off. The J gene is TRBJ2-3, the V gene TRBV5-4; D is unclear. V lost 4 bases and J lost 2, with 5 bases in between. CDR1 is SGHNT and CDR2 is YYREEE in the germline V gene (reference sequence). This CDR3 spans 12 amino acids. The CDR3 spells CASSPTTDTQYF. The CDR3 DNA reads TGTGCCAGCAGCCCTACCACAGATACGCAGTATTTT.

The chain joins TRBV3-1 (or the pseudogene TRBV3-2) to TRBJ2-1; D is possibly TRBD2 (6 bases). CDR1 and CDR2 (germline): LGHDT, YNNKEL (reference sequence). Trimming took 4 bases from V and 3 from J, leaving 16 bases between them. The CDR3 spans 16 residues. The CDR3: CASSRTGLTLYNEQFF. The CDR3, as DNA: TGTGCCAGCAGCCGGACGGGACTTACCCTCTACAATGAGCAGTTCTTC.

The table lists this clone with a count of one. The chain is built from TRBV7-2 and TRBJ2-2; the D gene is possibly TRBD1 (7 bases). The germline CDR1 and CDR2 sequences are SGHTA and FQGNSA. The CDR3 sequence is 15 residues long. With 5 bases removed from V and 4 bases from J, the gap between germline ends came to 14 bases. The CDR3 here is CASSPSGGITGELFF. As DNA, the CDR3 is TGTGCCAGCAGCCCCTCAGGGGGGATCACCGGGGAGCTGTTTTTT.

The rearrangement links TRBV9 to TRBJ2-1; 7 bases are shared with TRBD2. V shed 3 bases, J shed 4 bases, and the junction held 4 bases outside the gene matches. CDR1 and CDR2 from the germline V gene are SGDLS and YYNGEE. CDR3 length equals 14 residues. The chain's CDR3 is CASSGGRTYNEQFF. The CDR3 DNA is TGTGCCAGCAGCGGCGGGAGAACTTACAATGAGCAGTTCTTC.

The chain employs TRBV28 and TRBJ2-1; no clear D gene. V lost 2 bases, J lost 0 bases, and 5 bases lay in between. The germline V gene has CDR1 MDHEN and CDR2 SYDVKM. The CDR3 consists of 14 residues. CDR3 DNA: TGTGCCAGCAGTTTAACTGGCTCCTACAATGAGCAGTTCTTC. Translation: CASSLTGSYNEQFF. Using reference TRBV28 and TRBJ2-1 for the parts outside the CDR3, the full variable domain is DVKVTQSSRYLVKRTGEKVFLECVQDMDHENMFWYRQDPGLGLRLIYFSYDVKMKEKGDIPEGYSVSREKKERFSLILESASTNQTSMYLCASSLTGSYNEQFFGPGTRLTVL.